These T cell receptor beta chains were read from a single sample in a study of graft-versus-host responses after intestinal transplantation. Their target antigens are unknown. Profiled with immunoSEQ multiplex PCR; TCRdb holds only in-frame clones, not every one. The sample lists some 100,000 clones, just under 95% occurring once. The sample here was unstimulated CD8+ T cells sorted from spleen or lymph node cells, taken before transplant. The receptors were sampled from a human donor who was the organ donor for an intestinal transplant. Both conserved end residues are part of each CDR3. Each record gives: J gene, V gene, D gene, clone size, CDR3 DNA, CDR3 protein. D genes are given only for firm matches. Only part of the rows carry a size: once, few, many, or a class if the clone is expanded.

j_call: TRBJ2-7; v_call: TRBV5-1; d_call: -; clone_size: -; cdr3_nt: TGCGCCAGCAGCTTGGTCTCGGGGTTTGGGGCCTACGAGCAGTACTTC; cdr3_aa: CASSLVSGFGAYEQYF
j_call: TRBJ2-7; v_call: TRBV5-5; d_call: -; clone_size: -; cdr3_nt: TGTGCCAGCAGCCAGCCGGGGGGGACAGTTACCTACGAGCAGTACTTC; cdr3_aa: CASSQPGGTVTYEQYF
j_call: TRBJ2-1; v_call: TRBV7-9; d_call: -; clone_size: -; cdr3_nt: TGTGCCAGCAGCTTAAGTTCGGGAGTTATCTACAATGAGCAGTTCTTC; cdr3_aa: CASSLSSGVIYNEQFF
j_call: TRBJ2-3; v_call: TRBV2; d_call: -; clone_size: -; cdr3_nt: TGTGCCAGCACCGGGACTCCAGATACGCAGTATTTT; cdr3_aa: CASTGTPDTQYF
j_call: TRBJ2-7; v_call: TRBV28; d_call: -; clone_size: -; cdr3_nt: TGTGCCAGCAGTTTAAGGGGGTGGTACGAGCAGTACTTC; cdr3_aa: CASSLRGWYEQYF
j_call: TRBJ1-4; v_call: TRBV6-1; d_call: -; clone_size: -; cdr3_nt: TGTGCCAGCAGTGAGCCCAGGGAAATTCAGGAAAAACTGTTTTTT; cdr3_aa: CASSEPREIQEKLFF
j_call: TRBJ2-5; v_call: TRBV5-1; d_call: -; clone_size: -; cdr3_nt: TGCGCCAGCAGCTTGGTGGGTCAGGGTCTGGCCCAAGAGACCCAGTACTTC; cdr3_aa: CASSLVGQGLAQETQYF
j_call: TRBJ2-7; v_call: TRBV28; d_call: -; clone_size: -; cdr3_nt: TGTGCCAGCAGTTTAGCGGGTAGGCCCTACGAGCAGTACTTC; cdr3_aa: CASSLAGRPYEQYF
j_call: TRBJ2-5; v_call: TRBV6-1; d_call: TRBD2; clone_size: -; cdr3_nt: TGTGCCAGCAGTGATGGCGGGGGTTCACAAGAGACCCAGTACTTC; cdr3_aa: CASSDGGGSQETQYF
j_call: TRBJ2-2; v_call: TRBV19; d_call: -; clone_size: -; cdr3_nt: TGTGCCAGTAGTACCCCAGGCGCCGGGGAGCTGTTTTTT; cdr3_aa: CASSTPGAGELFF
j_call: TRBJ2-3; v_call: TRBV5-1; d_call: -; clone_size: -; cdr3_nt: TGCGCCAGCAGCCGGCGGGTGACACCCACAGATACGCAGTATTTT; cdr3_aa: CASSRRVTPTDTQYF
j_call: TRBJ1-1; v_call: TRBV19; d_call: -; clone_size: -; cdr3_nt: TGTGCCAGTAGTATTATCTCGTTTGGGCTTAGGACAACGAACACTGAAGCTTTCTTT; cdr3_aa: CASSIISFGLRTTNTEAFF
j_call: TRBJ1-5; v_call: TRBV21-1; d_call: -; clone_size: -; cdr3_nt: TGTGCCAGCAGCAGACCTAGACCCAGGGGCCTTAGCAATCAGCCCCAGCATTTT; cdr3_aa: CASSRPRPRGLSNQPQHF
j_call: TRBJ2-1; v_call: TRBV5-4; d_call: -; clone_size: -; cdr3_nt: TGTGCCAGCAGCCTACTCCGGGAGACCTACAATGAGCAGTTCTTC; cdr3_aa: CASSLLRETYNEQFF
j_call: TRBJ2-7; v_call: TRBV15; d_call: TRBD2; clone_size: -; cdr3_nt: TGTGCCACCAGCAGAGAACTAGCGGGAGGCTACGAGCAGTACTTC; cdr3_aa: CATSRELAGGYEQYF
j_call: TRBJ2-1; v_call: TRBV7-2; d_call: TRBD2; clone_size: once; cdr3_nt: TGTGCCAGCAGCTATGGTAGCGGGGGGGTTGATGAGCAGTTCTTC; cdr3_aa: CASSYGSGGVDEQFF
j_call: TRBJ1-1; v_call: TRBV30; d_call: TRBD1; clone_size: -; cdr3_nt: TGTGCCTGGACCATGACAGGGTTCACTGAAGCTTTCTTT; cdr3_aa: CAWTMTGFTEAFF
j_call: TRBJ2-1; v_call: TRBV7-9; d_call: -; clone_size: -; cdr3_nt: TGTGCCAGCAGCTTAGGGGGGACATCAGGGGATGAGCAGTTCTTC; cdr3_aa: CASSLGGTSGDEQFF
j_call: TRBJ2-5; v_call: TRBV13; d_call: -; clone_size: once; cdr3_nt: TGTGCCAGCAGCTTTTGGGGGCCCGTGGAGACCCAGTACTTC; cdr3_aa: CASSFWGPVETQYF
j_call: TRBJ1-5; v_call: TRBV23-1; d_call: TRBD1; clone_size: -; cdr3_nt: TGCGCCAGCAGTCAGGGACAGTATCTAAAAGTTAGCAATCAGCCCCAGCATTTT; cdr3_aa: CASSQGQYLKVSNQPQHF
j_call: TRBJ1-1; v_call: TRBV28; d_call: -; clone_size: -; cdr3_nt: TGTGCCAGCAGTTTATCCCCGTGGACAGAGGAGAACACTGAAGCTTTCTTT; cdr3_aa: CASSLSPWTEENTEAFF
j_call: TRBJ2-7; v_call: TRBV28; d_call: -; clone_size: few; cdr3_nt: TGTGCCAGCAGTTCGCCCCTAACGGGGTCCTACGAGCAGTACTTC; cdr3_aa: CASSSPLTGSYEQYF
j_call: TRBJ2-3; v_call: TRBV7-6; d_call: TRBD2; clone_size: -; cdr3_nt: TGTGCCAGCAGCTTATACGGAAGCAGACTTCAGCGGGACTTCACAGATACGCAGTATTTT; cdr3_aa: CASSLYGSRLQRDFTDTQYF
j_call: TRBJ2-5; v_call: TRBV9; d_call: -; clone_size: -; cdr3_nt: TGTGCCAGCAGCCTTAGCGGTCTAGCAGAGACCCAGTACTTC; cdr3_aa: CASSLSGLAETQYF
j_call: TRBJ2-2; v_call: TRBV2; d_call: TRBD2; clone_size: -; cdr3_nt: TGTGCCAGCAGTGAAGGGGAGCGGGGGGGAACCGGGGAGCTGTTTTTT; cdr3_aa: CASSEGERGGTGELFF
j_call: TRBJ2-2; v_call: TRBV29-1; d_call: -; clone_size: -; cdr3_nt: TGCAGCGCCGTTAGCGGTTCTGGCACCGGGGAGCTGTTTTTT; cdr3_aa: CSAVSGSGTGELFF
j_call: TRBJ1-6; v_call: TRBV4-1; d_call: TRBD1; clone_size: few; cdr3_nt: TGCGCCAGCAGCCCACAGGGGGCGGATTCACCCCTCCACTTT; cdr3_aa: CASSPQGADSPLHF
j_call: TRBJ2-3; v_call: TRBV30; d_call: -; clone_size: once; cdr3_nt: TGTGCCTGCCATAATGTGCGGTACCACGATACGCAGTATTTT; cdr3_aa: CACHNVRYHDTQYF
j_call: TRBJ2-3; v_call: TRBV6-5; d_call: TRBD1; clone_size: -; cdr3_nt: TGTGCCAGCAGTTACGATACAGGGGGCACAGATACGCAGTATTTT; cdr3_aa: CASSYDTGGTDTQYF
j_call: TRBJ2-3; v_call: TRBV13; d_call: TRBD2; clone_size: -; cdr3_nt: TGTGCCAGCAGCTTAGCACTAGCGGGAGGGGTCACAGATACGCAGTATTTT; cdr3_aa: CASSLALAGGVTDTQYF
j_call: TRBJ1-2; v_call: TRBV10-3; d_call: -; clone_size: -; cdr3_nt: TGTGCCATCAGTGAGTCCGGCAGGCTCGGCCGATATGGCTACACCTTC; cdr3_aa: CAISESGRLGRYGYTF
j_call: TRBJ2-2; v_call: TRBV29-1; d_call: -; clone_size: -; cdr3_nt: TGCAGCGCCCTAGGGCAGGGGAGCACCGGGGAGCTGTTTTTT; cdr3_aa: CSALGQGSTGELFF
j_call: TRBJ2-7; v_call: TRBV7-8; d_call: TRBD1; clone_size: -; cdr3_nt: TGTGCCAGCAGCTCCTACACCGGGACAGGGCCAGTCGAGCAGTACTTC; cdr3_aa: CASSSYTGTGPVEQYF
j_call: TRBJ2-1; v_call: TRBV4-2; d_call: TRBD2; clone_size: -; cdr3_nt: TGTGCCAGCAGCCAAGATATGGCGGGGGTTACCGGGGCCTACAATGAGCAGTTCTTC; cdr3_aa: CASSQDMAGVTGAYNEQFF
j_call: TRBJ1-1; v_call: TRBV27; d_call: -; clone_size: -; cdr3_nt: TGTGCCAGCAGTCCATGGGGGGTTAACACTGAAGCTTTCTTT; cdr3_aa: CASSPWGVNTEAFF
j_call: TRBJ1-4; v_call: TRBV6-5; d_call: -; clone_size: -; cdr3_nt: TGTGCCAGCAAGGCGGGGGAAAAACTGTTTTTT; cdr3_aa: CASKAGEKLFF
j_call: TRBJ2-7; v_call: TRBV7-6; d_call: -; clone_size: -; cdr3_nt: TGTGCCAGCAGCCCCCCTAGTGGCCTTGGGTACGAGCAGTACTTC; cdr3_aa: CASSPPSGLGYEQYF
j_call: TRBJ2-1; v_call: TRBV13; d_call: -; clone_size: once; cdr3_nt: TGTGCCAGCAGCCCTCGACAGGAGCAGTTCTTC; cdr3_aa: CASSPRQEQFF
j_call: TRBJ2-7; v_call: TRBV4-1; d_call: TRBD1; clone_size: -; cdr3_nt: TGCGCCAGCAGCCAAGCAGGGGGCGTCTACGAGCAGTACTTC; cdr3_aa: CASSQAGGVYEQYF
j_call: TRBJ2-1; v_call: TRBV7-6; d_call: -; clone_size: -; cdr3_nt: TGTGCCAGCAGCCGCCGCTATTTTAGCTCCTACAATGAGCAGTTCTTC; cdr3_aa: CASSRRYFSSYNEQFF
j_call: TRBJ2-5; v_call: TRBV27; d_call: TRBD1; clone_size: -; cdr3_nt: TGTGCCAGCAGTGTGACAGGGCCTGGGGGAGAGCAGTACTTC; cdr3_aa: CASSVTGPGGEQYF
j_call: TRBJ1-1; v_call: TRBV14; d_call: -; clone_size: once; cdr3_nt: TGTGCCAGCAGCCAAGCCATGAACACTGAAGCTTTCTTT; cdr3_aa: CASSQAMNTEAFF
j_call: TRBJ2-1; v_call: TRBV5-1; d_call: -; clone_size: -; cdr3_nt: TGCGCCAGCAGCTTGGTGGCTAGCTCCTACAATGAGCAGTTCTTC; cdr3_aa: CASSLVASSYNEQFF
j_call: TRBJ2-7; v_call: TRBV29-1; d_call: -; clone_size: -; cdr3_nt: TGCAGCGTTGTAGGGGGAGATTTTGACAGATCCTACGAGCAGTACTTC; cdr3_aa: CSVVGGDFDRSYEQYF
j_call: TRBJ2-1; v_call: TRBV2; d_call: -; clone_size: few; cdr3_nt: TGTGCCAGCAGTGAAGTTGAGGTCTTC; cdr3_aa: CASSEVEVF
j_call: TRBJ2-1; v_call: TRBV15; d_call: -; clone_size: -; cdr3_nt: TGTGCCACCAGCAGAGACCTGATCGGGGGGCCGGGGAATGAGCAGTTCTTC; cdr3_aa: CATSRDLIGGPGNEQFF
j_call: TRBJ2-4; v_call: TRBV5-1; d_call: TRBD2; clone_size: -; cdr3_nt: TGCGCCAGCAGCTTTATGCGGGGGAACAAAAACATTCAGTACTTC; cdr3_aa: CASSFMRGNKNIQYF
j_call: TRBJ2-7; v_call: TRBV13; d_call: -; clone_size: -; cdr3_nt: TGTGCCAGCAGCCAAGGTTTGGGGACACAATACGAGCAGTACTTC; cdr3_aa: CASSQGLGTQYEQYF
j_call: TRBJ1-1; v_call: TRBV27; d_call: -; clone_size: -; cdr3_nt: TGTGCCAGCAGTTTAACAGGGATTCACACTGAAGCTTTCTTT; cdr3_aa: CASSLTGIHTEAFF